The present TCR beta chain was sequenced within a study of cytomegalovirus exposure and HLA in healthy donors. This PCR relied on a set of 60 Vbeta primers and 13 Jbeta primers. Sequenced by immunoSEQ multiplex PCR; TCRdb stores in-frame clones only, minus some. Among 120,000 or so clones, about two thirds were seen once, and the ten largest hold around 3.7%. General study results and limits: A later analysis showed HLA-associated TCR beta chains outstripping equally common others in clonal expansion. For most TCR sequences rarity was the rule, although some public TCRs occurred in many donors.

A word on this clone: The antigen remains unidentified. At one end the junction does not follow the germline gene, possibly because of a read error.

This CDR3 is built from 15 residues. Germline-derived CDR1 and CDR2 are MDHEN and SYDVKM. V usage is TRBV28 and J usage is TRBJ2-7, with D perhaps matching TRBD2 (5 bases). The sequence was obtained from a man aged 25-45 years in good health and CMV-seronegative. Sample: PBMCs. The CDR3 region is CASSTWGETSSEQYF. The CDR3 nucleotides are TGTGCCAGCAGCACCTGGGGAGAGACCTCCTCCGAGCAGTACTTC.